Sequencing of this TCR beta chain was carried out in a study of T cell responses to AZD1222 COVID-19 vaccine. Germline trimming cut 4 bases from V and 4 bases from J; bases unmatched to any gene: 5. The CDR3 covers 16 residues. Germline assignment: CDR1 MNHNS and CDR2 SASEGT. Using immunoSEQ multiplex PCR, the repertoire was profiled, and TCRdb retains in-frame clones only, with some absent. The repertoire holds 67,000 or so clones, with around 84% as singletons. The starting material was peripheral blood, obtained on day 0 of AZD1222 vaccination. V usage is TRBV6-1 and J usage is TRBJ1-6; 9 bases fit TRBD1. This clonotype originated in an adult in good health. The CDR3 DNA is TGTGCCAGCAGTGGCCCCGGGACAGGGTATAATTCACCCCTCCACTTT. Translation gives CASSGPGTGYNSPLHF.